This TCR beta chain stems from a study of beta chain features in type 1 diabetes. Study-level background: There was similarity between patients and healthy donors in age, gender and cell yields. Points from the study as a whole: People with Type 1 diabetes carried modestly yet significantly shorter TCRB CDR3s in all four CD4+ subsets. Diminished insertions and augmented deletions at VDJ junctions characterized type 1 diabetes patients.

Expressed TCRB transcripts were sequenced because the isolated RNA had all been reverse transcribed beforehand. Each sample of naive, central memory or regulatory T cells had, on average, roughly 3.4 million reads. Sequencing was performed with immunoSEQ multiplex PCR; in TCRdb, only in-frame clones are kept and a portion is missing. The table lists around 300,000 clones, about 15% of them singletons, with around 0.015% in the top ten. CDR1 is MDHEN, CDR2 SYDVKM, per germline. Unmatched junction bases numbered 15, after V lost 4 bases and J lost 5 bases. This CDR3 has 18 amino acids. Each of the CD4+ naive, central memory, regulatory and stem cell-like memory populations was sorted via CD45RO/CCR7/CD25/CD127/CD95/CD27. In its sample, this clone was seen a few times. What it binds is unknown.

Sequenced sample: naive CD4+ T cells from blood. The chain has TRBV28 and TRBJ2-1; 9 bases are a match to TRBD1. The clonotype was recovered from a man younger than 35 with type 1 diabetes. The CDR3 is CASSCRDRDWVRDNEQFF. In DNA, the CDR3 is TGTGCCAGCAGTTGCCGGGACAGGGATTGGGTTCGGGACAATGAGCAGTTCTTC.